The 26 T cell receptor beta chains in this list originate from one sample, sequenced in a study of T cells after yellow fever vaccination. TCRdb reprocessed the 5' RACE reads with MiXCR, giving one entry per CDR3 protein. In the table there are approximately 34,000 distinct CDR3 sequences, approximately 7% of which are singletons. Sequencing used PBMCs, either bulk or a sorted T-cell subset (CD4+, CD8+, memory, or dextramer-sorted; not recorded which), obtained on the day of the first yellow fever vaccination. The origin of the receptors is a man younger than 30 who received the YFV17D yellow fever vaccine.

CDR3 nucleotides: TGTGCCAGTAGTGACGGAGCCAAAAACATTCAGTACTTC. It encodes CASSDGAKNIQYF. The chain combines TRBV19 with TRBJ2-4; no firm D call. The CDR3 contains 13 residues. V was pared by 5 bases and J by 0 bases, with 5 bases between. Germline values: CDR1 LNHDA, CDR2 SQIVND (reference sequence). The variable domain in full, with the rest retrieved from reference TRBV19 and TRBJ2-4, is DGGITQSPKYLFRKEGQNVTLSCEQNLNHDAMYWYRQDPGQGLRLIYYSQIVNDFQKGDIAEGYSVSREKKESFPLTVTSAQKNPTAFYLCASSDGAKNIQYFGAGTRLSVL.

This clonotype appeared many times. The rearrangement links TRBV9 to TRBJ2-1, with 7 bases identical to TRBD2. Trimming cost V 4 bases and J 7 bases; bases outside gene matches: 14. Germline V lookup: CDR1 SGDLS, CDR2 YYNGEE. The CDR3 has 16 amino acids. The CDR3 here is CASSKWLAELRNEQFF. The CDR3 DNA reads TGTGCCAGCAGCAAATGGCTAGCGGAACTTAGGAATGAGCAGTTCTTC.

The rearrangement links TRBV18 to TRBJ1-2; D remains ambiguous. This CDR3 is 14 amino acids long. Germline V gene sequence: CDR1 KGHSH, CDR2 LQKENI. V was cut by 3 bases and J by 5 bases, with 13 bases left in between. CDR3 protein: CASSPAFGLYGYTF. CDR3 bases: TGTGCCAGCTCACCGGCCTTTGGCTTATATGGCTACACCTTC.

In this sample, this clonotype turned up many times. The chain combines TRBV21-1 with TRBJ2-7; the DNA was not used to check the table's D call, TRBD1. TRBV21-1 is a listed pseudogene. The CDR3 has 13 residues. CDR3 sequence: CASSNGRSYEQYF. For the CDR3, the DNA is TGTGCCAGCAGCAACGGGCGTTCCTACGAGCAGTACTTC.

As concerns this clonotype: A read error may explain this, as a much larger clone is one base away. V and J are TRBV27 and TRBJ1-6, with D tentatively TRBD1 (6 bases). Trimming cost V 3 bases and J 9 bases, with 9 bases left between them. CDR1 and CDR2 (germline): MNHEY, SMNVEV (reference sequence). CDR3 size: 13 residues. The CDR3 coding sequence is TGTGCCAGCAGTTTGGACAGAAGTTCACCCCTCCACTTT. It codes for CASSLDRSSPLHF.

Ten or more counts support this clonotype. This sequence joins TRBV12-3 or TRBV12-4 and TRBJ2-5; TRBD2 is a possible D gene (7 bases). Between the trimmed V and J ends, which lost 0 bases and 5 bases, there was a span of 10 bases. This CDR3 is built from 14 residues. CDR3 coding DNA: TGTGCCAGCAGTTTAGCGGGGGGGCCGGAGACCCAGTACTTC. As protein: CASSLAGGPETQYF.

This clonotype appeared many times. The chain carries TRBV6-5 and TRBJ1-2; D unresolved. This CDR3 is built from 13 residues. The V gene lost 2 bases and the J gene lost 2 bases, with 6 bases spanning the gap. The germline V gene has CDR1 MNHEY and CDR2 SVGAGI. CDR3 DNA: TGTGCCAGCAGTTACAAGGTGAACTATGGCTACACCTTC. It yields the protein CASSYKVNYGYTF.

This clonotype was seen ten or more times. The chain links TRBV5-1 to TRBJ2-3; no reliable D call. CDR1 and CDR2 from the germline V gene are SGHRS and YFSETQ. The CDR3 is 12 amino acids. With 2 bases removed from V and 0 bases from J, the gap between germline ends came to 1 base. The CDR3 protein is CASSLSTDTQYF. CDR3 sequence (DNA): TGCGCCAGCAGCTTAAGCACAGATACGCAGTATTTT.

This clonotype was observed many times. This chain uses TRBV30 with TRBJ1-1, with a weak D call TRBD1 (5 bases). V was trimmed by 8 bases and J by 0 bases, leaving 13 bases between them. The CDR3 length is 13 residues. Germline CDR1 GTSNPN, CDR2 SVGIG (reference sequence). The CDR3 loop is CAGDREMNTEAFF. The CDR3, as DNA: TGTGCCGGGGACCGAGAAATGAACACTGAAGCTTTCTTT.

This clonotype showed up many times. The CDR3 nucleotides are TGCAGTGCTACCGACAGGGATGAGCAGTTCTTC. This codes for CSATDRDEQFF. The chain is built from TRBV20-1 and TRBJ2-1, with TRBD1 matching over 7 bases. CDR1 is DFQATT and CDR2 is SNEGSKA in the germline V gene (reference sequence). After removal of 4 bases from V and 8 bases from J, the junction contained 2 bases not matched to a gene. CDR3 length: 11 amino acids.

This chain uses TRBV7-9 with TRBJ2-3, with a possible D match to TRBD2 (5 bases). The V gene's germline CDR1 is SEHNR and CDR2 FQNEAQ (reference sequence). The CDR3 covers 14 residues. The V end was cut by 3 bases, the J end by 1 base, with 8 bases between. The CDR3 DNA sequence: TGTGCCAGCAGCTTCGGAGGTGGCACAGATACGCAGTATTTT. Translation gives CASSFGGGTDTQYF.

This clonotype turned up a few times. The chain carries TRBV11-2 and TRBJ1-5; D remains ambiguous. Trimming pared 0 bases from V and 7 bases from J, leaving 13 bases between. In germline, CDR1 is SGHAT, CDR2 FQNNGV. The CDR3 totals 15 residues. The CDR3 DNA follows: TGTGCCAGCAGCTTAGATCCGGCAGGAGGCCAGCCCCAGCATTTT. Its protein product is CASSLDPAGGQPQHF.

This clonotype occurred many times. The chain couples TRBV20-1 to TRBJ2-1; 10 nucleotides agree with TRBD1. After removal of 3 bases from V and 8 bases from J, the junction contained 10 bases not matched to a gene. The CDR3 spans 15 residues. Germline V CDR1 and CDR2: DFQATT, SNEGSKA (reference sequence). The CDR3 loop is CSASAWGTGAYEQFF. Here the CDR3 DNA reads TGCAGTGCTAGTGCCTGGGGGACAGGGGCTTATGAGCAGTTCTTC.

In this sample, this clonotype turned up many times. J is TRBJ2-2 and V is TRBV10-3; no definite D call. The V and J ends lost 9 bases and 4 bases respectively, with 12 bases between them. The CDR3 has 13 residues. Germline CDR1 reads ENHRY; CDR2 reads SYGVKD. CDR3 protein: CAMVKESTGELFF. CDR3 nucleotide sequence: TGTGCCATGGTCAAGGAGAGCACCGGGGAGCTGTTTTTT.

The table lists this clonotype with many counts. The J gene is TRBJ2-3, the V gene TRBV7-9; D is undetermined. This CDR3 comprises 13 residues. Deletions cut 1 base from V and 9 bases from J, with 11 bases between. Germline V gene lookup returns CDR1 SEHNR and CDR2 FQNEAQ (reference sequence). The chain's CDR3 is CASSLEGAGTQYF. CDR3 DNA: TGTGCCAGCAGCTTAGAGGGTGCCGGGACGCAGTATTTT.

This clonotype came up a few times. This rearrangement joins TRBV3-1 to TRBJ1-2; D call uncertain. CDR1 and CDR2 from the germline V gene are LGHDT and YNNKEL (reference sequence). This CDR3 contains 15 residues. The V and J ends lost 11 bases and 7 bases respectively, with 26 bases between them. In DNA, the CDR3 is TGTGCCTGCTGCCAAGATGCGAGTGGGGTAGGTGGCTACACCTTC. Protein: CACCQDASGVGGYTF. Combining the CDR3 with reference TRBV3-1 and TRBJ1-2 gives the whole variable domain DTAVSQTPKYLVTQMGNDKSIKCEQNLGHDTMYWYKQDSKKFLKIMFSYNNKELIINETVPNRFSPKSPDKAHLNLHINSLELGDSAVYFCACCQDASGVGGYTFGSGTRLTVV.

This clonotype was seen at least ten times. The chain carries TRBV7-8 and TRBJ2-3, with D perhaps assigned TRBD1 or TRBD2 (5 bases each). Germline lookup yields CDR1 SGHVS and CDR2 FQNEAQ. The length of the CDR3 is 15 residues. Trimming took 5 bases from V and 4 from J, leaving 16 bases between them. CDR3 region: CASSRDPILADTQYF. In DNA form, the CDR3 reads TGTGCCAGCAGCCGGGACCCTATTCTGGCAGATACGCAGTATTTT.

A few counts support this clonotype. The chain is built from TRBV19 and TRBJ1-5, with D hard to call. CDR1 is LNHDA and CDR2 is SQIVND in the germline V gene (reference sequence). This CDR3 spans 13 amino acids. Trimming took off 3 bases at V and 7 bases at J, with 10 bases between the two ends. The CDR3 nucleotides are TGTGCCAGTAGTATCGAGGTTTTCCAGCCCCAGCATTTT. Translation gives CASSIEVFQPQHF.

This clonotype was detected many times. The chain uses TRBV7-2 and TRBJ1-2; possible D gene TRBD1, 5 bases. The germline V gene has CDR1 SGHTA and CDR2 FQGNSA. Deletions cut 1 base from V and 4 bases from J, with 10 bases between. This CDR3 is 14 amino acids long. In DNA, the CDR3 is TGTGCCAGCAGCTTAGAGGGCAGGGTCTATGGCTACACCTTC. Its protein is CASSLEGRVYGYTF.

The sample holds many counts of this clonotype. The chain carries TRBV29-1 and TRBJ1-2, with D hard to call. Germline values: CDR1 SQVTM, CDR2 ANQGSEA. The CDR3 has 11 amino acids. Trimming left V 2 bases short and J 4 bases short, with 5 bases between. The CDR3 DNA is TGCAGCGTTGAACTAGGCTATGGCTACACCTTC. Its protein is CSVELGYGYTF.

This clonotype was detected many times. V is TRBV3-1 and J is TRBJ2-3; D remains ambiguous. This CDR3 region has 12 residues. Looked up from germline, CDR1 is LGHDT and CDR2 is YNNKEL (reference sequence). V was pared by 1 base and J by 12 bases, with 11 bases between. CDR3 protein: CASSQGVRPQYF. In DNA, the CDR3 is TGTGCCAGCAGCCAAGGGGTCCGCCCCCAGTATTTT.

This clonotype was counted at least ten times. This sequence joins TRBV20-1 and TRBJ1-2, with D possibly matching TRBD1 (6 bases). The CDR3 is made up of 12 amino acids. Germline V lookup: CDR1 DFQATT, CDR2 SNEGSKA (reference sequence). Here the CDR3 DNA reads TGCAGGACCGACAGGCCTAACTATGGCTACACCTTC. As protein: CRTDRPNYGYTF.

The chain combines TRBV7-2 with TRBJ2-7; D tentatively reads TRBD1 or TRBD2 (5 bases each). Germline-derived CDR1 and CDR2 are SGHTA and FQGNSA. The CDR3 spans 19 residues. V lost 1 base, J lost 0 bases, and 22 bases lay in between. This CDR3 is CASSLGAPGGWGFSYEQYF. CDR3 nucleotides: TGTGCCAGCAGCTTAGGGGCCCCTGGGGGATGGGGTTTCTCCTACGAGCAGTACTTC.

This clonotype was seen many times. The chain joins TRBV4-3 to TRBJ1-6, with unresolved D. The CDR3 extends over 14 amino acids. Germline CDR1 LGHNA, CDR2 YSLEER. With 0 bases removed from V and 2 bases from J, the gap between germline ends came to 2 bases. The DNA of the CDR3 is TGCGCCAGCAGCCAAGAAGCCTATAATTCACCCCTCCACTTT. Residues: CASSQEAYNSPLHF.

Comment on this clonotype: This may come from a read error, since a much larger clone is one base off. The J gene is TRBJ1-1, the V gene TRBV20-1; perhaps TRBD1 as D (5 bases). The V gene lost 1 base and the J gene lost 4 bases, with 10 bases spanning the gap. The CDR3 consists of 13 residues. Germline assignment: CDR1 DFQATT and CDR2 SNEGSKA (reference sequence). CDR3 amino acids: CSARVGVGTEAFF. As DNA, the CDR3 is TGCAGTGCTAGAGTAGGGGTGGGCACTGAAGCTTTCTTT.

This clonotype was seen ten or more times. The V call is TRBV11-2, the J call TRBJ2-7, with TRBD2 matching over 9 bases. The germline V gene encodes CDR1 SGHAT and CDR2 FQNNGV. The CDR3 totals 15 residues. J gave up 6 bases and V 4 bases, and 10 bases lay outside the gene matches. CDR3 bases: TGTGCCAGCAGCTCCCTGCGGGGGGGGCCTTCCGAGCAGTACGTC. Residues: CASSSLRGGPSEQYV.